These 18 T cell receptor beta chains came from one sample sequenced in a study of blood T cell repertoires in COVID-19. Assay: immunoSEQ multiplex PCR; the TCRdb copy retains only in-frame clones and omits some. Of roughly 350,000 clones listed, more than 75% are singletons. The material sequenced was peripheral blood. All receptors derive from a woman between 45 and 65 years old with active or convalescent COVID-19.

Remarks on this clone: Given a much more abundant clone one base away, this may be a read error. The identical CDR3 is also encoded by other nucleotide sequences in the sample. The chain employs TRBV11-2 and TRBJ1-5; 7 nucleotides line up with TRBD1. This CDR3 contains 15 residues. Germline V CDR1 and CDR2: SGHAT, FQNNGV. The V and J ends lost 3 bases and 0 bases, in that order; junction bases with no gene match: 2. As DNA, the CDR3 is TGTGCCAGCAGCTTGGGACAGTATAGCAATCAGCCCCAGCATTTT. It translates to CASSLGQYSNQPQHF.

The chain uses TRBV6-1 and TRBJ2-5; 8 bases agree with TRBD2. The V and J ends lost 3 bases and 6 bases, in that order; junction bases with no gene match: 6. The CDR3 is 14 residues long. From germline, CDR1 is MNHNS and CDR2 SASEGT. CDR3 nucleotide sequence: TGTGCCAGCAGTGAGAATAGCGGGGTACAGACCCAGTACTTC. Its protein product is CASSENSGVQTQYF.

V usage is TRBV7-2 and J usage is TRBJ2-3; 9 bases are a match to TRBD2. CDR3 size: 17 residues. The germline V gene has CDR1 SGHTA and CDR2 FQGNSA. Trimming cost V 1 base and J 0 bases; bases outside gene matches: 5. CDR3 in DNA: TGTGCCAGCAGCTTAGTAGCGGGAGTGAGTAGCACAGATACGCAGTATTTT. Protein: CASSLVAGVSSTDTQYF. The full variable domain, in which reference TRBV7-2 and TRBJ2-3 provide the parts outside the CDR3, is GAGVSQSPSNKVTEKGKDVELRCDPISGHTALYWYRQSLGQGLEFLIYFQGNSAPDKSGLPSDRFSAERTGGSVSTLTIQRTQQEDSAVYLCASSLVAGVSSTDTQYFGPGTRLTVL.

This CDR3 is CASSDTGGGRTEAFF. In DNA, the CDR3 is TGTGCCAGCAGCGACACGGGGGGAGGTAGGACTGAAGCTTTCTTT. The V gene is TRBV6-5, the J gene TRBJ1-1, with D possibly TRBD1 on 5 matching bases. Germline-derived CDR1 and CDR2 are MNHEY and SVGAGI. The V and J ends lost 6 bases and 5 bases respectively, with 19 bases between them. This CDR3 has 15 residues.

This rearrangement joins TRBV9 to TRBJ1-2, with 9 bases aligning to TRBD1. V was clipped by 3 bases and J by 4 bases; unmatched bases: 4. There are 14 residues in the CDR3. The germline V gene encodes CDR1 SGDLS and CDR2 YYNGEE. CDR3 in amino acids: CASSAGQGSYGYTF. In DNA form, the CDR3 reads TGTGCCAGCAGCGCTGGACAGGGGAGCTATGGCTACACCTTC.

V usage is TRBV12-3 or TRBV12-4 and J usage is TRBJ2-7; unclear D gene. Trimming stripped 1 base from V and 3 bases from J, with 7 bases between. This CDR3 comprises 13 residues. This CDR3 reads CASSLVQHYEQYF. The CDR3 DNA follows: TGTGCCAGCAGTTTAGTACAGCACTACGAGCAGTACTTC.

The V gene is TRBV4-1, the J gene TRBJ2-1, with D unresolved. The germline V gene encodes CDR1 MGHRA and CDR2 YSYEKL. The CDR3 runs to 14 residues. Trimming stripped 4 bases from V and 1 base from J, with 8 bases between. The CDR3 coding sequence is TGCGCCAGCAGCCCAGACTTATCCTACAATGAGCAGTTCTTC. It codes for CASSPDLSYNEQFF.

CDR3 protein: CASRKTRQGQGNTEAFF. CDR3 in DNA: TGTGCCAGCAGGAAAACCCGCCAGGGACAGGGGAACACTGAAGCTTTCTTT. The rearrangement uses TRBV2 and TRBJ1-1; TRBD1 matches 9 bases. CDR3 length: 17 amino acids. The junction had 12 bases not matched to a gene; V was cut back by 6 bases and J by 1 base. Germline V gene lookup returns CDR1 SNHLY and CDR2 FYNNEI.

This rearrangement joins TRBV20-1 to TRBJ2-7; a possible D gene is TRBD1 (6 bases). V was clipped by 3 bases and J by 7 bases, with 19 bases between them. CDR1 and CDR2 from the germline V gene are DFQATT and SNEGSKA (reference sequence). The CDR3 runs to 14 residues. The CDR3 is CSASTGQLNSEQYF. For the CDR3, the DNA is TGCAGTGCTAGTACGGGACAACTCAACTCAGAGCAGTACTTC.

CDR3 bases: TGTGCCAGCTCACCACCGGGCAGCCTAGGGGCTCTCTATGGCTACACCTTC. It encodes CASSPPGSLGALYGYTF. This sequence joins TRBV18 and TRBJ1-2; tentative D call: TRBD1 (5 bases). The CDR3 is 17 residues long. Trimming shortened V by 0 bases and J by 4 bases, and 18 bases separated the two germline ends. The germline V gene encodes CDR1 KGHSH and CDR2 LQKENI.

This clone was recorded only once. This chain uses TRBV7-3 with TRBJ2-6, with D tentatively TRBD2 (6 bases). The germline V gene has CDR1 SGHTA and CDR2 FQGTGA. V was cut by 5 bases and J by 1 base, with 12 bases left in between. CDR3 size: 16 residues. CDR3 sequence reads: CASSRGGESGANVLTF. DNA for the CDR3: TGTGCCAGCAGCCGTGGAGGGGAGTCTGGGGCCAACGTCCTGACTTTC.

This rearrangement joins TRBV7-2 to TRBJ1-1; D call uncertain. V lost 1 base and J 3 bases, leaving 9 bases between the germline ends. CDR1 and CDR2 from the germline V gene are SGHTA and FQGNSA. CDR3 length: 14 residues. The CDR3 region is CASSLVGRYTEAFF. The DNA for the CDR3 is TGTGCCAGCAGCTTAGTTGGGAGATACACTGAAGCTTTCTTT.

The gene calls are TRBV4-1 and TRBJ2-1, with a weak D call TRBD2 (5 bases). Trimming shortened V by 4 bases and J by 7 bases, and 23 bases separated the two germline ends. The CDR3 runs 17 residues. Germline V gene data show CDR1 as MGHRA and CDR2 as YSYEKL. This CDR3 is CASSPDKRLARGNEQFF. Here the CDR3 DNA reads TGCGCCAGCAGCCCAGACAAGCGGCTGGCGCGAGGGAATGAGCAGTTCTTC.

Here the CDR3 reads CASSLTGPDQPQHF. Here the CDR3 DNA reads TGCGCCAGCAGCTTGACAGGGCCCGATCAGCCCCAGCATTTT. The chain has TRBV5-1 and TRBJ1-5; tentatively, D is TRBD1 (6 bases). The CDR3 sequence is 14 residues long. V was cut by 1 base and J by 5 bases, with 10 bases left in between. Germline assignment: CDR1 SGHRS and CDR2 YFSETQ.

J is TRBJ1-5 and V is TRBV27; TRBD1 is a possible D gene (5 bases). The length of the CDR3 is 16 residues. Germline CDR1 MNHEY, CDR2 SMNVEV (reference sequence). The V gene lost 6 bases and the J gene lost 5 bases, with 20 bases spanning the gap. CDR3 sequence: CASSLLGGEGDQPQHF. For the CDR3, the DNA is TGTGCCAGCAGCCTCCTCGGGGGGGAGGGCGATCAGCCCCAGCATTTT.

This chain uses TRBV12-5 with TRBJ2-1; D is possibly TRBD2 (7 bases). This CDR3 comprises 21 residues. Per the germline V gene, CDR1 is LGHNT and CDR2 is FRNRAP. Trimming removed 2 bases from V and 1 base from J, with 27 bases in between. Here the CDR3 DNA reads TGTGCTAGTGGTTTGACGACCCCGGCGGGGGCCCTGGACGGTTCCTACAATGAGCAGTTCTTC. Amino acids: CASGLTTPAGALDGSYNEQFF.

Only one count was recorded for this clone. This rearrangement joins TRBV7-3 to TRBJ1-1, with D unresolved. The CDR3 is 13 residues long. Germline V lookup: CDR1 SGHTA, CDR2 FQGTGA. V was clipped by 2 bases and J by 0 bases, with 4 bases between them. This CDR3 is CASSLGMNTEAFF. CDR3 DNA: TGTGCCAGCAGCTTAGGCATGAACACTGAAGCTTTCTTT.

This clone was recorded once. The genes are TRBV6-5 and TRBJ1-6; D unclear. The V end was cut by 6 bases, the J end by 7 bases, with 7 bases between. Germline V lookup: CDR1 MNHEY, CDR2 SVGAGI. The CDR3 loop spans 12 amino acids. This CDR3 reads CASREINSPLHF. The CDR3 nucleotides are TGTGCCAGCAGGGAGATCAATTCACCCCTCCACTTT.